Below are 22 T cell receptor beta chains sequenced from a single sample in a study of T cells in Graves' hyperthyroidism and ophthalmopathy. From RNA transcripts, TCR beta CDR3 regions were amplified. The HTBI primer set served for first-round RT-PCR of the TCR CDR3. TCRdb re-called the multiplex PCR reads with MiXCR, one entry per CDR3 protein. The table records approximately 500,000 distinct CDR3 sequences, 40% to 55% of them present only once. Source material: peripheral blood or thyroid tissue (not recorded which). The receptors stem from a woman aged 18-29 years with Graves' hyperthyroidism.

This clonotype showed up many times. The genes are TRBV6-5 and TRBJ1-1; D perhaps matches TRBD1 (5 bases). The CDR3 loop spans 14 amino acids. V was cut by 6 bases and J by 0 bases, with 11 bases left in between. The germline V gene encodes CDR1 MNHEY and CDR2 SVGAGI. CDR3 sequence reads: CASSPGTMNTEAFF. CDR3 DNA: TGTGCCAGCAGCCCCGGGACCATGAACACTGAAGCTTTCTTT.

Regarding this clonotype: The junction and the germline gene differ at one end; a read error may be behind it. The chain carries TRBV7-2 and TRBJ2-5; D is undetermined. The CDR3 totals 12 residues. CDR1 is SGHTA and CDR2 is FQGNSA in the germline V gene. CDR3 in DNA: TGTGCCAGCAGTTTACAGTCCTACGAGCAGTGCTTC. Its protein is CASSLQSYEQCF.

The chain carries TRBV29-1 and TRBJ2-7; D gene ambiguous. The CDR3 spans 10 residues. In germline, CDR1 is SQVTM, CDR2 ANQGSEA. The DNA of the CDR3 is TGCACCGCAGGCGCCTACGAGCAGTACTTC. Encoded protein: CTAGAYEQYF.

The gene calls are TRBV15 and TRBJ1-2; D may be TRBD1 (5 bases). Trimming took 4 bases from V and 6 from J, leaving 15 bases between them. CDR1 is LNHNV and CDR2 is YYDKDF in the germline V gene (reference sequence). This CDR3 region has 14 residues. Written as DNA, the CDR3 is TGTGCCACCAGCAATCTCGGACAATCTGATGGCTACACCTTC. Its protein product is CATSNLGQSDGYTF. The full variable domain, with the rest looked up from reference TRBV15 and TRBJ1-2, is DAMVIQNPRYQVTQFGKPVTLSCSQTLNHNVMYWYQQKSSQAPKLLFHYYDKDFNNEADTPDNFQSRRPNTSFCFLDIRSPGLGDTAMYLCATSNLGQSDGYTFGSGTRLTVV.

This clonotype was counted many times. A junction end diverges from the germline sequence, so it may reflect a read error. The chain recombines TRBV5-1 with TRBJ2-7; 14 bases fit TRBD2. This CDR3 contains 15 residues. The V gene's germline CDR1 is SGHRS and CDR2 YFSETQ. The CDR3 reads CASSLGTSGSYEQYF. The CDR3 region has the DNA TGTGCCAGCAGCTTAGGGACTAGCGGGAGTTACGAGCAGTACTTC.

This sequence joins TRBV7-9 and TRBJ1-2; 7 nucleotides align to TRBD1. The CDR3 has 13 amino acids. J lost 4 bases, V lost 5 bases, and 4 bases had no gene match. CDR1 is SEHNR, CDR2 FQNEAQ, per germline (reference sequence). The CDR3 here is CASSDGTAYGYTF. The CDR3 bases are TGTGCCAGCAGCGATGGGACAGCCTATGGCTACACCTTC.

The chain has TRBV29-1 and TRBJ2-5; 9 bases fit TRBD2. Germline V CDR1 and CDR2: SQVTM, ANQGSEA. The CDR3 is made up of 15 amino acids. Trimming at V came to 6 bases and at J to 0 bases, leaving 8 bases not matched to a gene. The CDR3 DNA follows: TGCAGCGTCCTGGCTAGCGGGACCTACCAAGAGACCCAGTACTTC. Translated: CSVLASGTYQETQYF.

The chain has TRBV12-3 or TRBV12-4 and TRBJ2-7; 7 bases agree with TRBD2. The J call may be in error: the DNA end matches TRBJ2-1 better. This CDR3 has 15 residues. The CDR3 sequence is CASIEGGPEYNEQFF. In nucleotides, the CDR3 is TGTGCCAGCATCGAGGGAGGGCCGGAGTACAATGAGCAGTTCTTC.

Comment on this clonotype: Being one base from a much bigger clone, this may be a read error. This chain connects TRBV13 to TRBJ2-7, with D possibly being TRBD2 (6 bases). V lost 10 bases to trimming and J lost 4 bases, with 20 bases between them. Per germline, CDR1 PRHDT and CDR2 FYEKMQ (reference sequence). This CDR3 has 14 amino acids. The CDR3 nucleotides read TGTGCCACCAGTCCCCCCGGGAGTTGGTACGAGCAGTACTTC. It is translated as CATSPPGSWYEQYF.

This clonotype was counted only a few times. V and J are TRBV4-1 and TRBJ2-5; maybe TRBD1 (6 bases). This CDR3 region has 13 residues. Germline loops: CDR1 MGHRA, CDR2 YSYEKL. Trimming removed 4 bases from V and 2 bases from J, with 8 bases in between. The CDR3 loop is CASSPGHQETQYF. The CDR3 DNA is TGCGCCAGCAGCCCGGGACATCAAGAGACCCAGTACTTC.

Notes on this clonotype: A much larger clonotype is one base distant, so this may be a read error. The chain employs TRBV9 and TRBJ1-6; no firm D call. With 3 bases removed from V and 0 bases from J, the gap between germline ends came to 19 bases. The CDR3 is 19 residues long. The V gene's germline CDR1 is SGDLS and CDR2 YYNGEE. CDR3 region: CASSAAPTLQSSYNSPLHF. CDR3 DNA: TGTGCCAGCAGCGCAGCCCCCACTCTACAGAGCTCCTATAATTCACCCCTCCACTTT.

The gene calls are TRBV6-2 or TRBV6-3 and TRBJ2-7; 9 bases are shared with TRBD2. CDR1 is MNHEY and CDR2 is SVGEGT in the germline V gene. The CDR3 extends over 17 amino acids. V shed 3 bases and J 6 bases; nucleotides not matched to a gene: 15. CDR3 in DNA: TGTGCCAGCAGTTATACCTTAGCGGGAGACCTCTTACTCGAGCAGTACTTC. As protein: CASSYTLAGDLLLEQYF.

The chain combines TRBV6-5 with TRBJ2-5; D is unclear. This CDR3 is built from 13 residues. Germline V lookup: CDR1 MNHEY, CDR2 SVGAGI. Trimming stripped 5 bases from V and 3 bases from J, with 10 bases between. In DNA form, the CDR3 reads TGTGCCAGCAGTGAAGGACGGGAAGAGACCCAGTACTTC. It translates to CASSEGREETQYF.

The sample holds many counts of this clonotype. CDR3 DNA sequence: TGTGCCAGCAGCCTCACGTCTAGCGGCCCCTACGAGCAGTACTTC. Translating it yields CASSLTSSGPYEQYF. The chain combines TRBV7-9 with TRBJ2-7, with 7 bases aligning to TRBD2. Looked up from germline, CDR1 is SEHNR and CDR2 is FQNEAQ (reference sequence). The CDR3 has 15 residues. The trim removed 5 bases at V and 2 bases at J, leaving 9 bases unmatched.

This clonotype showed up many times. The V gene is TRBV3-1, the J gene TRBJ2-7, with 7 bases identical to TRBD2. The ends lost 7 bases at V and 6 bases at J; junction bases unmatched: 6. Germline V gene data show CDR1 as LGHDT and CDR2 as YNNKEL (reference sequence). The CDR3 contains 12 residues. CDR3 amino acids: CASTSGTTEQYF. The CDR3 DNA is TGTGCCAGCACCTCCGGGACTACCGAGCAGTACTTC.

Many counts were recorded for this clonotype. This chain links TRBV4-1 with TRBJ2-5, with 8 bases identical to TRBD2. CDR1 is MGHRA and CDR2 is YSYEKL in the germline V gene. Losses at the gene ends were 0 bases for V and 5 bases for J; bases not matched to a gene: 5. The CDR3 spans 15 residues. The CDR3 region has the DNA TGCGCCAGCAGCCAAGAGTTTGCTAGCGGGGAGACCCAGTACTTC. This translates into CASSQEFASGETQYF.

This clonotype was seen many times. The V gene is TRBV6-6, the J gene TRBJ2-7, with 10 bases fitting TRBD1. CDR1 and CDR2 (germline): MNHNY, SVGAGI (reference sequence). Trimming took 2 bases from V and 4 from J; bases not matched to a gene: 2. CDR3 length equals 14 residues. The CDR3 coding sequence is TGTGCCAGCAGTTACGGGACAGGGGCGTACGAGCAGTACTTC. This gives the protein CASSYGTGAYEQYF.

This chain links TRBV20-1 with TRBJ1-4, with TRBD1 matching 7 bases. With 5 bases clipped from V and 4 bases from J, the junction kept 7 bases outside the gene matches. The CDR3 contains 14 residues. The germline CDR1 and CDR2 sequences are DFQATT and SNEGSKA (reference sequence). The CDR3 DNA reads TGCAGTGCTGGATCCAGGGGGGATAATGAAAAACTGTTTTTT. Protein product: CSAGSRGDNEKLFF.

V usage is TRBV15 and J usage is TRBJ1-5; tentative D call: TRBD1 (5 bases). Trimming left V 8 bases short and J 6 bases short, with 14 bases between. CDR1 is LNHNV and CDR2 is YYDKDF in the germline V gene (reference sequence). The CDR3 loop spans 13 amino acids. The CDR3 sequence is CATPGGPVQPQHF. The CDR3 DNA is TGTGCCACCCCGGGGGGTCCCGTTCAGCCCCAGCATTTT.

The chain recombines TRBV20-1 with TRBJ2-5, with 7 nucleotides matching TRBD2. The J segment lost 1 base and the V segment lost 1 base, leaving 6 bases of the junction unmatched. Germline values: CDR1 DFQATT, CDR2 SNEGSKA (reference sequence). CDR3 length: 15 residues. The CDR3 region is CSARGIAGLQETQYF. CDR3 coding DNA: TGCAGTGCTAGAGGGATAGCGGGTCTCCAAGAGACCCAGTACTTC.

The chain uses TRBV7-9 and TRBJ1-4, with 7 bases identical to TRBD1. The CDR3 length is 15 residues. Germline V gene lookup returns CDR1 SEHNR and CDR2 FQNEAQ (reference sequence). After removal of 3 bases from V and 8 bases from J, the junction contained 9 bases not matched to a gene. This CDR3 reads CASSFGQQGGEKLFF. The CDR3 nucleotides are TGTGCCAGCAGCTTCGGACAGCAAGGGGGCGAAAAACTGTTTTTT.

This chain connects TRBV2 to TRBJ1-2; D possibly corresponds to TRBD1 (6 bases). Per germline, CDR1 SNHLY and CDR2 FYNNEI. V shed 6 bases and J shed 2 bases, with 16 bases lying between them. The CDR3 contains 15 residues. In DNA form, the CDR3 reads TGTGCCAGCAGCGTTGGAGTAGGACAGAACTATGGCTACACCTTC. This encodes CASSVGVGQNYGYTF. Based on the CDR3 plus reference TRBV2 and TRBJ1-2, the full variable domain is EPEVTQTPSHQVTQMGQEVILRCVPISNHLYFYWYRQILGQKVEFLVSFYNNEISEKSEIFDDQFSVERPDGSNFTLKIRSTKLEDSAMYFCASSVGVGQNYGYTFGSGTRLTVV.